These 32 T cell receptor beta chains were sequenced from one sample in a study of shared clonotypes between healthy human individuals. The assay was immunoSEQ multiplex PCR, and TCRdb's table has in-frame clones only and misses some. The table has some 2,000,000 clones, about 94% seen once; the top ten hold roughly 0.13%. The sequenced sample consisted of naive CD4+ T cells sorted from blood. Noted subset: CD45RA+ positively selected. The receptors were gathered from a man between 18 and 29 years old in good health.

The table lists this clone with a count of one. Other DNA sequences in this sample translate to the same CDR3. The chain recombines TRBV6-1 with TRBJ1-6, with TRBD1 as a possible D gene (6 bases). V was shortened by 3 bases and J by 7 bases, with 10 bases between the two germline ends. CDR3 size: 14 residues. Per the germline V gene, CDR1 is MNHNS and CDR2 is SASEGT. The CDR3 loop is CASSDRGYNSPLHF. CDR3 sequence (DNA): TGTGCCAGCAGTGACAGGGGCTACAATTCACCCCTCCACTTT.

The V gene is TRBV6-5, the J gene TRBJ1-2; 7 nucleotides match TRBD1. The germline V gene has CDR1 MNHEY and CDR2 SVGAGI. The CDR3 covers 15 residues. V lost 2 bases and J lost 2; bases outside the gene matches: 5. The CDR3 DNA reads TGTGCCAGCAGTTACCAAGGGGGACAGAACTATGGCTACACCTTC. It translates to CASSYQGGQNYGYTF.

The J gene is TRBJ1-5, the V gene TRBV21-1; the table's D gene call, TRBD1, was not cross checked with the DNA. TRBV21-1 is a pseudogene segment. The CDR3 contains 15 residues. The CDR3 sequence: CASSKGQGWYQPQHF. The DNA of the CDR3 is TGTGCCAGCAGCAAAGGACAGGGGTGGTATCAGCCCCAGCATTTT.

The CDR3 region is CASSRPGQGFPYEQYF. The CDR3 nucleotides are TGTGCCAGCAGTCGTCCTGGGCAGGGGTTCCCCTACGAGCAGTACTTC. The chain uses TRBV28 and TRBJ2-7, with D possibly matching TRBD1 (6 bases). This CDR3 contains 16 residues. V lost 5 bases to trimming and J lost 2 bases, with 19 bases between them. From germline, CDR1 is MDHEN and CDR2 SYDVKM.

There are a few counts of this clone. The chain employs TRBV27 and TRBJ1-6, with 7 bases lining up with TRBD1. The germline V gene has CDR1 MNHEY and CDR2 SMNVEV (reference sequence). The CDR3 is 17 amino acids. V dropped 4 bases and J dropped 5; count of bases not matched to a gene: 11. The CDR3 DNA sequence: TGTGCCAGCAGTTCCCCTGGACAGGTTCGGAATAATTCACCCCTCCACTTT. Protein product: CASSSPGQVRNNSPLHF.

For this clone: One junction end disagrees with the germline gene, perhaps due to a read error. This chain joins TRBV18 and TRBJ1-4; 8 positions match TRBD1. The CDR3 loop spans 12 amino acids. Germline V gene sequence: CDR1 KGHSH, CDR2 LQKENI. The CDR3, as DNA: TGTGCCAGCTCACCCGGACAGGGTTCCTGGACGTTT. Amino acid sequence: CASSPGQGSWTF.

This clone has just one count. The chain has TRBV15 and TRBJ2-3, with TRBD2 matching over 8 bases. The germline V gene encodes CDR1 LNHNV and CDR2 YYDKDF (reference sequence). The trim removed 0 bases at V and 0 bases at J, leaving 8 bases unmatched. CDR3 size: 18 residues. The chain's CDR3 is CATSRDRGTSGSTDTQYF. In DNA form, the CDR3 reads TGTGCCACCAGCAGAGACAGGGGAACTAGCGGAAGCACAGATACGCAGTATTTT. Based on the CDR3 plus reference TRBV15 and TRBJ2-3, the full variable domain is DAMVIQNPRYQVTQFGKPVTLSCSQTLNHNVMYWYQQKSSQAPKLLFHYYDKDFNNEADTPDNFQSRRPNTSFCFLDIRSPGLGDTAMYLCATSRDRGTSGSTDTQYFGPGTRLTVL.

This chain connects TRBV4-1 to TRBJ2-7; possibly TRBD1 or TRBD2 for D (6 bases each). From germline, CDR1 is MGHRA and CDR2 YSYEKL. The V and J ends lost 1 base and 3 bases respectively, with 16 bases between them. This CDR3 has 16 amino acids. DNA of the CDR3: TGCGCCAGCAGCCAAGTCCAACAGGGCGGGGACTACGAGCAGTACTTC. Protein: CASSQVQQGGDYEQYF.

This chain connects TRBV19 to TRBJ1-1; no clear D gene. Germline V lookup: CDR1 LNHDA, CDR2 SQIVND (reference sequence). Trimming shortened V by 2 bases and J by 1 base, and 8 bases separated the two germline ends. There are 14 residues in the CDR3. CDR3 in DNA: TGTGCCAGTAGTATATACGACTGGAACACTGAAGCTTTCTTT. This codes for CASSIYDWNTEAFF. Together with reference TRBV19 and TRBJ1-1, the CDR3 gives the full variable domain: DGGITQSPKYLFRKEGQNVTLSCEQNLNHDAMYWYRQDPGQGLRLIYYSQIVNDFQKGDIAEGYSVSREKKESFPLTVTSAQKNPTAFYLCASSIYDWNTEAFFGQGTRLTVV.

Of note for this clone: Other DNA variants within this sample encode the same CDR3. This sequence joins TRBV18 and TRBJ2-7; D might be TRBD1 (5 bases). The CDR3 runs 14 residues. The V gene's germline CDR1 is KGHSH and CDR2 LQKENI. V lost 2 bases and J lost 2, with 10 bases in between. The CDR3 DNA follows: TGTGCCAGCTCACCAACACCAGGGACCTACGAGCAGTACTTC. This gives the protein CASSPTPGTYEQYF.

This chain uses TRBV4-2 with TRBJ1-2; maybe TRBD1 (6 bases). Germline loops: CDR1 LGHNA, CDR2 YNFKEQ. CDR3 length equals 14 residues. V lost 3 bases and J lost 2, with 10 bases in between. CDR3 region: CASSQDSLNYGYTF. DNA of the CDR3: TGTGCCAGCAGCCAGGACAGCCTAAACTATGGCTACACCTTC.

The J gene is TRBJ2-2, the V gene TRBV30, with a weak D call TRBD1 (6 bases). Trimming pared 2 bases from V and 4 bases from J, leaving 20 bases between. The CDR3 contains 17 residues. Germline V gene data show CDR1 as GTSNPN and CDR2 as SVGIG (reference sequence). Here the CDR3 reads CAWSPYGGQVLTGELFF. In DNA, the CDR3 is TGTGCCTGGAGTCCGTATGGGGGACAAGTACTCACCGGGGAGCTGTTTTTT. Complete variable domain (other parts from reference TRBV30 and TRBJ2-2): SQTIHQWPATLVQPVGSPLSLECTVEGTSNPNLYWYRQAAGRGLQLLFYSVGIGQISSEVPQNLSASRPQDRQFILSSKKLLLSDSGFYLCAWSPYGGQVLTGELFFGEGSRLTVL.

V gene TRBV29-1 combines with J gene TRBJ1-2; 10 nucleotides line up with TRBD1. CDR1 is SQVTM and CDR2 is ANQGSEA in the germline V gene. The junction had 14 bases not matched to a gene; V was cut back by 6 bases and J by 4 bases. The CDR3 is 16 amino acids. The CDR3 bases are TGCAGCGTATACGGGTTGGGACAGGGGAGTTTCTATGGCTACACCTTC. Translating it yields CSVYGLGQGSFYGYTF.

With regard to this clone: Other DNA sequences from this sample encode an identical CDR3 as well. The rearrangement joins TRBV7-2 to TRBJ2-7, with D unresolved. The CDR3 contains 11 residues. The V gene's germline CDR1 is SGHTA and CDR2 FQGNSA. Trimming removed 5 bases from V and 7 bases from J, with 9 bases in between. CDR3 region: CASSLVGEQYF. The CDR3 DNA follows: TGTGCCAGCAGCCTAGTGGGGGAGCAGTACTTC.

This chain uses TRBV2 with TRBJ1-6; TRBD1 aligns across 7 bases. This CDR3 spans 14 amino acids. The germline CDR1 and CDR2 sequences are SNHLY and FYNNEI. V dropped 7 bases and J dropped 9; count of bases not matched to a gene: 9. In nucleotides, the CDR3 is TGTGCCAGCAACAGACAGGGAGGTGGTTCACCCCTCCACTTT. This codes for CASNRQGGGSPLHF.

CDR3 nucleotides: TGTGCCAGCTCACCAACGTCGGTAGGCCACAATGAGCAGTTCTTC. Translation gives CASSPTSVGHNEQFF. The chain is built from TRBV18 and TRBJ2-1, with D uncertain. V lost 2 bases and J lost 5, with 13 bases in between. The CDR3 loop spans 15 amino acids. Germline V gene sequence: CDR1 KGHSH, CDR2 LQKENI.

The rearrangement links TRBV5-8 to TRBJ2-7; TRBD1 might be the D (5 bases). This CDR3 spans 15 amino acids. Germline loops: CDR1 SGHTS, CDR2 YDEGEE. The V and J ends lost 4 bases and 3 bases respectively, with 17 bases between them. CDR3 coding DNA: TGTGCCAGCAGCACCACAGGAGTGGGAAACTACGAGCAGTACTTC. Its translation is CASSTTGVGNYEQYF.

The chain joins TRBV5-1 to TRBJ2-3; tentatively, D is TRBD2 (5 bases). The CDR3 totals 14 residues. V dropped 0 bases and J dropped 4 bases, with 9 bases sitting between them. Germline CDR1 SGHRS, CDR2 YFSETQ. CDR3 in DNA: TGCGCCAGCAGCTTGGGGACTTCATCAGATACGCAGTATTTT. Encoded protein: CASSLGTSSDTQYF.

The V and J genes are TRBV6-1 and TRBJ1-3, with no clear D. The germline V gene encodes CDR1 MNHNS and CDR2 SASEGT. The CDR3 has 13 residues. Deletions cut 8 bases from V and 2 bases from J, with 10 bases between. In DNA, the CDR3 is TGTGCCAGCCGGGGAGCTCCTGGAAACACCATATATTTT. The encoded protein is CASRGAPGNTIYF.

The J gene is TRBJ1-1, the V gene TRBV5-1, with D unresolved. The germline CDR1 and CDR2 sequences are SGHRS and YFSETQ. Trimming took off 0 bases at V and 6 bases at J, with 6 bases between the two ends. The CDR3 has 12 amino acids. CDR3: CASSLGWSEAFF. The CDR3 DNA reads TGCGCCAGCAGCTTGGGTTGGTCTGAAGCTTTCTTT.

This clone was counted once. The rearrangement uses TRBV5-1 and TRBJ1-6; D possibly corresponds to TRBD1 (6 bases). CDR3 length: 16 residues. Per germline, CDR1 SGHRS and CDR2 YFSETQ. Trimming removed 4 bases from V and 5 bases from J, with 16 bases in between. CDR3 sequence: CASSPDGGLHNSPLHF. CDR3 bases: TGCGCCAGCAGCCCAGACGGGGGGCTACATAATTCACCCCTCCACTTT.

V gene TRBV6-1 combines with J gene TRBJ2-3, with D uncertain. The V end was cut by 5 bases, the J end by 1 base, with 7 bases between. The CDR3 has 13 residues. CDR1 and CDR2 (germline): MNHNS, SASEGT. CDR3 sequence: CASSPDGTDTQYF. In nucleotides, the CDR3 is TGTGCCAGCAGTCCTGACGGCACAGATACGCAGTATTTT.

CDR3 region: CASSSQSLNYGYTF. The CDR3 bases are TGTGCCAGCAGCTCGCAGTCCCTTAACTATGGCTACACCTTC. The chain has TRBV5-5 and TRBJ1-2, with D unclear. With 3 bases removed from V and 1 base from J, the gap between germline ends came to 10 bases. CDR3 length: 14 residues. Germline CDR1 and CDR2: SGHKS and YYEKEE (reference sequence). Complete variable domain (other parts from reference TRBV5-5 and TRBJ1-2): DAGVTQSPTHLIKTRGQQVTLRCSPISGHKSVSWYQQVLGQGPQFIFQYYEKEERGRGNFPDRFSARQFPNYSSELNVNALLLGDSALYLCASSSQSLNYGYTFGSGTRLTVV.

A note on this clone: The same CDR3 can be traced to other DNA sequences in this sample. The V call is TRBV6-1, the J call TRBJ2-7; 9 positions match TRBD1. Germline V gene lookup returns CDR1 MNHNS and CDR2 SASEGT. V lost 3 bases, J lost 4 bases, and 4 bases stayed unmatched. This CDR3 is built from 14 residues. The DNA of the CDR3 is TGTGCCAGCAGTGATCGGACAGGGGCATACGAGCAGTACTTC. Residues: CASSDRTGAYEQYF.

The genes are TRBV6-4 and TRBJ1-6, with 7 bases fitting TRBD1. CDR1 MRHNA and CDR2 SNTAGT come from the germline V gene. The CDR3 has 13 amino acids. V lost 6 bases to trimming and J lost 9 bases; unmatched junction nucleotides: 5. CDR3 residues: CASSTDRASPLHF. For the CDR3, the DNA is TGTGCCAGCAGCACTGACAGGGCTTCACCCCTCCACTTT.

The chain combines TRBV6-1 with TRBJ1-2; a possible D gene is TRBD1 (6 bases). There are 12 residues in the CDR3. CDR1 is MNHNS, CDR2 SASEGT, per germline. V lost 3 bases and J 7 bases, leaving 9 bases between the germline ends. DNA of the CDR3: TGTGCCAGCAGTGAGCAGGGGTCTGGCTACACCTTC. Its protein product is CASSEQGSGYTF.

The count of this clone is one. J is TRBJ1-4 and V is TRBV27; 10 nucleotides align to TRBD1. The CDR3 runs 16 residues. V dropped 5 bases and J dropped 6; count of bases not matched to a gene: 9. Germline CDR1 reads MNHEY; CDR2 reads SMNVEV (reference sequence). The CDR3 DNA reads as TGTGCCAGCAGTCGACAGGGGGCGCTGGGGGATGAAAAACTGTTTTTT. Protein product: CASSRQGALGDEKLFF.

The chain carries TRBV18 and TRBJ1-2, with no clear D. Trimming pared 3 bases from V and 5 bases from J, leaving 13 bases between. The CDR3 is made up of 14 amino acids. CDR1 is KGHSH and CDR2 is LQKENI in the germline V gene. The CDR3, as DNA: TGTGCCAGCTCACCCGGAATTATAGGATATGGCTACACCTTC. It encodes CASSPGIIGYGYTF.

V and J are TRBV10-3 and TRBJ2-5, with TRBD2 matching 13 bases. CDR3 length: 15 amino acids. With V trimmed by 10 bases and J by 2 bases, 7 bases remained unmatched. In germline, CDR1 is ENHRY, CDR2 SYGVKD. DNA for the CDR3: TGTGCCACCGGGACTAGCGGGGTTCCTCAAGAGACCCAGTACTTC. Protein: CATGTSGVPQETQYF.

The count of this clone is one. The chain links TRBV6-6 to TRBJ2-7; 7 bases match TRBD1. CDR3 size: 13 residues. Germline V gene sequence: CDR1 MNHNY, CDR2 SVGAGI (reference sequence). V was clipped by 3 bases and J by 5 bases; unmatched bases: 4. The CDR3 sequence is CASSYTGVHEQYF. In nucleotides, the CDR3 is TGTGCCAGCAGTTATACAGGGGTCCACGAGCAGTACTTC.

The J gene is TRBJ1-1, the V gene TRBV6-5, with 12 bases aligning to TRBD1. Trimming removed 4 bases from V and 6 bases from J; junction bases left unmatched: 6. From germline, CDR1 is MNHEY and CDR2 SVGAGI. The CDR3 loop spans 15 amino acids. The CDR3 nucleotides are TGTGCCAGCAGTTGGGGACAGGGGGCTTCGTCTGAAGCTTTCTTT. Translated, it gives CASSWGQGASSEAFF.

The chain recombines TRBV7-9 with TRBJ2-7; 12 bases align to TRBD1. The CDR3 is 16 residues long. Losses at the gene ends were 5 bases for V and 5 bases for J; bases not matched to a gene: 10. Germline V gene lookup returns CDR1 SEHNR and CDR2 FQNEAQ (reference sequence). CDR3 bases: TGTGCCAGCAGCCCCACCGGGACAGGGGGCGAGGACGAGCAGTACTTC. It yields the protein CASSPTGTGGEDEQYF.